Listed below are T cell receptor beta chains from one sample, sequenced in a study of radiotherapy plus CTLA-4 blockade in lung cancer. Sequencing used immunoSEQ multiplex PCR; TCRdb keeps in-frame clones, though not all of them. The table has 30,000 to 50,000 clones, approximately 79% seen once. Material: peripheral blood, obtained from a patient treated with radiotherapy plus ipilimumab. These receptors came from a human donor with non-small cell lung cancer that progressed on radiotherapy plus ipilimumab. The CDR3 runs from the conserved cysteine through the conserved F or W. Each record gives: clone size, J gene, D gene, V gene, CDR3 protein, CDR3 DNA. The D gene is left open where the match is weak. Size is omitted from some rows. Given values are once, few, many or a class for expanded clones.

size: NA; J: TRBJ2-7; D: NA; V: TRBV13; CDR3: CASSLLDPAGQYF; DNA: TGTGCCAGCAGCCTTCTCGACCCGGCAGGGCAGTACTTC
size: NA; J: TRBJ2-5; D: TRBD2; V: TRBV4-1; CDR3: CASSPRDQAGGVQYF; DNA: TGCGCCAGCAGCCCCCGGGACCAAGCCGGGGGGGTCCAGTACTTC
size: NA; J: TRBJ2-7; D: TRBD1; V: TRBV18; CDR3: CASSPGTDYEQYF; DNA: TGTGCCAGCTCACCCGGGACAGACTACGAGCAGTACTTC
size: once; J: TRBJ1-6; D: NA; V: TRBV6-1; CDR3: CASSDGVGVWAPLHF; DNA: TGTGCCAGCAGTGACGGGGTCGGGGTCTGGGCACCCCTCCACTTT
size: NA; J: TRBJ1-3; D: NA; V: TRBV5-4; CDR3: CASSLSSAGNTIYF; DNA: TGTGCCAGCAGCTTGTCCTCTGCTGGAAACACCATATATTTT
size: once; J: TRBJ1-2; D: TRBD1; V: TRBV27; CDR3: CASSPRSGQVGWNNYGYTF; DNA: TGTGCCAGCAGTCCCAGAAGCGGACAGGTCGGGTGGAACAACTATGGCTACACCTTC
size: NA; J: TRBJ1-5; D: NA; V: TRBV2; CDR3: CASSFTEYQPQHF; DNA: TGTGCCAGCAGTTTTACGGAGTATCAGCCCCAGCATTTT
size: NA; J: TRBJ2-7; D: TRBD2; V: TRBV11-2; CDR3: CASSLLAGGTYEQYF; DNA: TGTGCCAGCAGCTTACTAGCGGGGGGAACCTACGAGCAGTACTTC
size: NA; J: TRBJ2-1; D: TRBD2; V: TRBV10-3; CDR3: CAISDSSGTRTYNEQFF; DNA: TGTGCCATCAGTGACAGCTCCGGGACTAGGACCTACAATGAGCAGTTCTTC
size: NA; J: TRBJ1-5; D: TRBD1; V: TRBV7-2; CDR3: CASSLDHRGDQPQHF; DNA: TGTGCCAGCAGCTTAGACCACAGGGGAGATCAGCCCCAGCATTTT
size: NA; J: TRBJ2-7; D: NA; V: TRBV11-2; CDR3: CASSTPREASYEQYF; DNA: TGTGCCAGCAGCACCCCCAGGGAAGCGTCCTACGAGCAGTACTTC
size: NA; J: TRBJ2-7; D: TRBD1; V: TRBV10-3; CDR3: CASGTGSEQYF; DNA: TGTGCCTCCGGGACAGGGAGTGAGCAGTACTTC
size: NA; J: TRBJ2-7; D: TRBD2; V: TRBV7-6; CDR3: CASSLGRGAYEQYF; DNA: TGTGCCAGCAGCTTAGGGCGGGGGGCCTACGAGCAGTACTTC
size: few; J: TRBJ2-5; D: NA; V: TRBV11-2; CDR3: CASSPHPDQETQYF; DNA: TGTGCCAGCAGCCCCCACCCAGACCAAGAGACCCAGTACTTC
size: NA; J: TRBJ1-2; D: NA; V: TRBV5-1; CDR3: CASSFDGYYGYTF; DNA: TGCGCCAGCAGCTTTGACGGGTACTATGGCTACACCTTC
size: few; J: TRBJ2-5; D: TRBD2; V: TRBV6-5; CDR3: CASSLRGVSGETQYF; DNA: TGTGCCAGCAGTTTGCGGGGGGTATCGGGAGAGACCCAGTACTTC
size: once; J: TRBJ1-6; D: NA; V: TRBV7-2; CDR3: CASSLASPRLNSPLHF; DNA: TGTGCCAGCAGCTTAGCGTCTCCAAGACTTAATTCACCCCTCCACTTT
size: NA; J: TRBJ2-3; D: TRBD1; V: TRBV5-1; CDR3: CASSTGTGGRNTQYF; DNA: TGCGCCAGCAGCACCGGGACAGGGGGCAGGAATACGCAGTATTTT
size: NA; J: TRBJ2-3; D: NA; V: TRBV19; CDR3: CASSISGVSTDTQYF; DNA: TGTGCCAGTAGTATATCAGGGGTTAGCACAGATACGCAGTATTTT
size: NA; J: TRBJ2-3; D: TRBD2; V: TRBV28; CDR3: CASSWGWGTSGGGTDTQYF; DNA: TGTGCCAGCTCCTGGGGGTGGGGGACTAGCGGGGGGGGCACAGATACGCAGTATTTT
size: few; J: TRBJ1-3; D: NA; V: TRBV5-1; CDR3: CASSLAQGYGNTIYF; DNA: TGCGCCAGCAGCTTGGCACAGGGTTATGGAAACACCATATATTTT
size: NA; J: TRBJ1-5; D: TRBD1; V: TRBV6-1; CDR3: CASSPQGDQPQHF; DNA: TGTGCCAGCAGCCCACAGGGGGATCAGCCCCAGCATTTT
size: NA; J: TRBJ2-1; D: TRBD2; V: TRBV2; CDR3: CASSDNGGAFSEQFF; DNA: TGTGCCAGCAGTGATAACGGGGGGGCCTTCTCTGAGCAGTTCTTC
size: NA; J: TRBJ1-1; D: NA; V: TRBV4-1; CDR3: CASSQDKISGWGNTEAFF; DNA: TGCGCCAGCAGCCAAGATAAGATATCGGGGTGGGGGAACACTGAAGCTTTCTTT
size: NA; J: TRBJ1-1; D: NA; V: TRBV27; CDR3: CASSSTGPLRAFF; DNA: TGTGCCAGCAGTTCGACAGGCCCTCTACGTGCTTTCTTT
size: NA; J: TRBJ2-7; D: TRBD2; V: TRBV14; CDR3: CASSPFGGGHEQYF; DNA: TGTGCCAGCAGCCCTTTCGGGGGGGGTCACGAGCAGTACTTC
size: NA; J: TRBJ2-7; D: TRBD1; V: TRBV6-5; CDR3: CASSEGTGGDEQYF; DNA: TGTGCCAGCAGTGAAGGGACAGGGGGGGACGAGCAGTACTTC
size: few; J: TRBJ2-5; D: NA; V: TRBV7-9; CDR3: CASSQWTEYQETQYF; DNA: TGTGCCAGCAGCCAATGGACAGAGTACCAAGAGACCCAGTACTTC
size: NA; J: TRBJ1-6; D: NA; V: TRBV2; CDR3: CASRQVLSPLHF; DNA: TGTGCCAGCAGGCAGGTCCTATCACCCCTCCACTTT
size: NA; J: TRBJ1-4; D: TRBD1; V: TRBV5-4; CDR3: CASSLTGGDEKLFF; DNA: TGTGCCAGCAGCTTGACAGGGGGCGATGAAAAACTGTTTTTT
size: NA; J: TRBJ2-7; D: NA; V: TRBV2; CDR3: CASSELAYEQYF; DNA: TGTGCCAGCAGTGAACTCGCCTACGAGCAGTACTTC
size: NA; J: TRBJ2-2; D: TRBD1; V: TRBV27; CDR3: CASQQGVTRTGELFF; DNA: TGTGCCAGCCAACAGGGGGTGACCAGGACCGGGGAGCTGTTTTTT
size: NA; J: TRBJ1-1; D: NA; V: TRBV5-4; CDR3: CASSRGEDTEAFF; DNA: TGTGCCAGCAGCCGGGGTGAGGACACTGAAGCTTTCTTT
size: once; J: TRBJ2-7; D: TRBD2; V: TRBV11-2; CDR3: CASSRRESLGVRSYEQYF; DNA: TGTGCCAGCAGCAGGCGGGAGTCCCTTGGGGTCCGCTCTTACGAGCAGTACTTC
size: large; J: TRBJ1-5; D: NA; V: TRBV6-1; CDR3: CASSERRGGNQPQHF; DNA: TGTGCCAGCAGTGAACGCAGGGGAGGGAATCAGCCCCAGCATTTT
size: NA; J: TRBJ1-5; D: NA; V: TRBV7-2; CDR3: CASSFSFNSQPQHF; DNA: TGTGCCAGCAGCTTTTCGTTTAACAGCCAGCCCCAGCATTTT
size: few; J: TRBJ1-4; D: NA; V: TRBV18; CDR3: CASSPTGSNEKLFF; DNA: TGTGCCAGCTCACCAACAGGGTCTAATGAAAAACTGTTTTTT
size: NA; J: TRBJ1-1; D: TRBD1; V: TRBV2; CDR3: CASSEARTGNSEAFF; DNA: TGTGCCAGCAGTGAAGCCCGGACAGGGAACTCTGAAGCTTTCTTT
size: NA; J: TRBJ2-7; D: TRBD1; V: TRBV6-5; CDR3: CASRDRAIDEQYF; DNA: TGTGCCAGCAGGGACAGGGCCATCGACGAGCAGTACTTC
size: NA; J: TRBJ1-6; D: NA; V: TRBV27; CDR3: CASSLDRTLTPLHF; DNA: TGTGCCAGCAGTCTCGACAGGACTCTGACACCCCTCCACTTT
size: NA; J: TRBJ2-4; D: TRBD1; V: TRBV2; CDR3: CASSEARDRGDIQYF; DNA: TGTGCCAGCAGTGAAGCCAGGGACAGGGGGGACATTCAGTACTTC
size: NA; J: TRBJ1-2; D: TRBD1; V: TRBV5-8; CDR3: CASSLALTGGAYGYTF; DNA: TGTGCCAGCAGCTTAGCTCTTACAGGGGGCGCCTATGGCTACACCTTC
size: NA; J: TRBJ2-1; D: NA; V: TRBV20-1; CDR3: CSASTGNEQFF; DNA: TGCAGTGCTAGCACAGGCAATGAGCAGTTCTTC
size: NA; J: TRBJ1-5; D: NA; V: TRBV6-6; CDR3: CASRPGVGGNQPQHF; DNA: TGTGCCAGCAGGCCCGGGGTGGGAGGGAATCAGCCCCAGCATTTT
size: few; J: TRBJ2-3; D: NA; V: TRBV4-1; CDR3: CASSQDRARGASTDTQYF; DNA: TGCGCCAGCAGCCAAGATAGGGCCCGGGGGGCAAGCACAGATACGCAGTATTTT
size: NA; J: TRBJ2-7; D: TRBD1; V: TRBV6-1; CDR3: CASSEVRDRGYEQYF; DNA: TGTGCCAGCAGTGAAGTCCGGGACAGGGGCTACGAGCAGTACTTC
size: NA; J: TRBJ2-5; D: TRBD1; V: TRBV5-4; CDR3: CASSLGQGGETQYF; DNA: TGTGCCAGCAGCCTGGGACAGGGTGGGGAGACCCAGTACTTC
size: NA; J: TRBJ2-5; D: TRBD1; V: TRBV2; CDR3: CASSQRTGSETQYF; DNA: TGTGCCAGCAGCCAGAGGACAGGGTCGGAGACCCAGTACTTC
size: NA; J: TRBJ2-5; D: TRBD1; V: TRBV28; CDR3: CASSFGTGALNRETQYF; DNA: TGTGCCAGCAGTTTTGGGACAGGGGCTCTGAACCGGGAGACCCAGTACTTC
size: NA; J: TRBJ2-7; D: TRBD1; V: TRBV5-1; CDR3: CASSRTFGTDEQYF; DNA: TGCGCCAGCAGCCGCACCTTCGGGACAGACGAGCAGTACTTC
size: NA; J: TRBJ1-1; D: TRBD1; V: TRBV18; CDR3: CASSPLGQGNAEAFF; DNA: TGTGCCAGCTCCCCACTTGGACAGGGGAACGCTGAAGCTTTCTTT
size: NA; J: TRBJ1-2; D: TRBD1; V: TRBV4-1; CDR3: CASSQQVRDRGEYGYTF; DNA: TGCGCCAGCAGCCAACAAGTCCGGGACAGGGGGGAATATGGCTACACCTTC
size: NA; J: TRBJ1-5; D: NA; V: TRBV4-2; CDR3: CASSQGGGSNQPQHF; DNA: TGTGCCAGCAGCCAGGGTGGGGGCAGCAATCAGCCCCAGCATTTT
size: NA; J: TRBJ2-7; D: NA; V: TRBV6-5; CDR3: CASSYSGGAANEQYF; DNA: TGTGCCAGCAGTTACTCCGGAGGGGCGGCAAACGAGCAGTACTTC
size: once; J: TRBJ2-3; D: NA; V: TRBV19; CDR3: CASSRQLTDTQYF; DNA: TGTGCCAGTAGTAGACAGCTCACAGATACGCAGTATTTT